This is a list of T cell receptor beta chains from one sample in a study of CD4+ T cells in melanoma. Repertoires were generated with immunoSEQ multiplex PCR, while TCRdb's copy carries only in-frame clones and drops some. The table shows 4,500 to 5,000 clones, with around 57% occurring only once. Source material: cells from a culture (not recorded whether cultured in vitro). These receptor sequences come from a human donor with melanoma. Each CDR3 is given with its conserved first and last residue. D genes are given only for firm matches. Expanded clones get a size class; other rows say once, few or many, or leave the size out.

v_gene	d_gene	abundance	j_gene	CDR3aa	CDR3nt
TRBV11-2	-	-	TRBJ2-7	CASSRDSYEQYF	TGTGCCAGCAGCCGGGACTCCTACGAGCAGTACTTC
TRBV11-2	-	once	TRBJ2-5	CASSLVGLETQYF	TGTGCCAGCAGCTTAGTTGGGTTGGAGACCCAGTACTTC
TRBV3-1/TRBV3-2	-	large	TRBJ1-2	CASSRGDTYGYTF	TGTGCCAGCAGCCGGGGGGATACCTATGGCTACACCTTC
TRBV9	TRBD2	-	TRBJ2-1	CASSVNGGNYNEQFF	TGTGCCAGCAGCGTCAACGGGGGGAACTACAATGAGCAGTTCTTC
TRBV6-1	TRBD1	-	TRBJ2-1	CASSEAGTGVVEKFF	TGTGCCAGCAGTGAAGCCGGGACAGGGGTGGTGGAAAAGTTCTTC
TRBV30	TRBD1	-	TRBJ2-1	CAGRQGYNEQFF	TGTGCCGGCCGACAGGGGTACAATGAGCAGTTCTTC
TRBV9	TRBD1	medium-sized	TRBJ1-4	CASSVSTGGNNEKLFF	TGTGCCAGCAGCGTTTCGACAGGGGGCAATAATGAAAAACTGTTTTTT
TRBV30	TRBD1	-	TRBJ2-7	CAWSRDRNYEQYF	TGTGCCTGGAGCCGGGACAGGAACTACGAGCAGTACTTC
TRBV6-1	-	medium-sized	TRBJ2-1	CASSEEGGRQGEDEQFF	TGTGCCAGCAGTGAAGAAGGCGGACGCCAGGGTGAGGATGAGCAGTTCTTC
TRBV3-1/TRBV3-2	TRBD1	-	TRBJ2-7	CASSQVGQGSYEQYF	TGTGCCAGCAGCCAAGTGGGACAGGGCTCCTACGAGCAGTACTTC
TRBV28	-	-	TRBJ1-4	CASSLDSSNEKLFF	TGTGCCAGCAGTTTGGACAGCTCTAATGAAAAACTGTTTTTT
TRBV9	TRBD1	few	TRBJ1-2	CASSSTGTGGPYGYTF	TGTGCCAGCAGTTCAACCGGGACAGGGGGCCCCTATGGCTACACCTTC
TRBV6-1	TRBD1	-	TRBJ2-1	CASSEDPRGGQVRVDEQFF	TGTGCCAGCAGTGAAGACCCGCGAGGCGGACAGGTACGGGTCGATGAGCAGTTCTTC
TRBV2	-	-	TRBJ2-2	CASSVPGRTGELFF	TGTGCCAGCAGTGTTCCAGGCAGGACCGGGGAGCTGTTTTTT
TRBV21-1	-	few	TRBJ1-1	CASSKKEGVRTEAFF	TGTGCCAGCAGCAAAAAGGAGGGCGTAAGGACTGAAGCTTTCTTT
TRBV2	-	-	TRBJ2-1	CASSGLGDEQFF	TGTGCCAGCAGTGGTTTGGGTGATGAGCAGTTCTTC
TRBV5-4	TRBD1	-	TRBJ2-2	CASSSKPGTGGWSGELFF	TGTGCCAGCAGCTCAAAACCCGGGACAGGGGGTTGGTCCGGGGAGCTGTTTTTT
TRBV5-5	TRBD1	-	TRBJ2-1	CASSLWDRGRSSYNEQFF	TGTGCCAGCAGCTTATGGGACAGGGGGCGGAGCTCCTACAATGAGCAGTTCTTC
TRBV11-1	TRBD2	-	TRBJ2-5	CASSSPRGGPQETQYF	TGTGCCAGCAGCTCCCCTCGGGGGGGCCCCCAAGAGACCCAGTACTTC
TRBV4-1	-	-	TRBJ2-7	CASSQSEEVGGRYF	TGCGCCAGCAGCCAAAGCGAGGAGGTAGGCGGGCGGTACTTC
TRBV4-1	-	-	TRBJ1-1	CASSQDQGRTEAFF	TGCGCCAGCAGCCAAGACCAGGGTCGTACTGAAGCTTTCTTT
TRBV5-4	-	-	TRBJ1-2	CASSTPQGQVYGYTF	TGTGCCAGCAGCACCCCACAGGGTCAGGTCTATGGCTACACCTTC
TRBV14	TRBD1	-	TRBJ2-3	CASSHRPGTGTDTQYF	TGTGCCAGCAGCCACCGTCCCGGGACAGGAACAGATACGCAGTATTTT
TRBV28	TRBD2	-	TRBJ2-2	CASSRVSGGTGELFF	TGTGCCAGCAGTAGGGTGTCGGGGGGCACCGGGGAGCTGTTTTTT
TRBV3-1/TRBV3-2	-	-	TRBJ2-7	CASSQPTGHSYEQYF	TGTGCCAGCAGCCAGCCGACGGGGCACTCCTACGAGCAGTACTTC
TRBV7-9	-	-	TRBJ2-7	CASSHPRETYEQYF	TGTGCCAGCAGCCATCCTCGGGAGACCTACGAGCAGTACTTC
TRBV6-1	-	-	TRBJ2-3	CASSEVLSTDTQYF	TGTGCCAGCAGTGAAGTTCTCAGCACAGATACGCAGTATTTT
TRBV11-2	-	-	TRBJ1-1	CASSSRQAFRSTEAFF	TGTGCCAGCAGCTCCCGACAGGCGTTTCGTTCCACTGAAGCTTTCTTT
TRBV28	TRBD1	-	TRBJ2-7	CASSQQGYEQYF	TGTGCCAGCAGCCAACAGGGGTACGAGCAGTACTTC